What follows are 31 T cell receptor beta chains derived from one specimen sequenced in a study of cytomegalovirus exposure and HLA in healthy donors. The study ran its PCR with 60 Vbeta and 13 Jbeta primers. Some clones are missing from TCRdb's copy, which holds only in-frame ones; the method was immunoSEQ multiplex PCR. The sample includes about 90,000 clones, 55% to 75% of them seen just once. Material for sequencing was PBMCs. These TCRs come from a woman aged 45-65 years in good health and CMV-seropositive.

This clone was counted only a few times. J is TRBJ1-1 and V is TRBV28; the D gene is possibly TRBD1 (5 bases). Trimming removed 1 base at V and 8 bases at J, with 5 bases between. In germline, CDR1 is MDHEN, CDR2 SYDVKM. The CDR3 is made up of 11 amino acids. CDR3 loop: CASSLSGEAFF. In DNA form, the CDR3 reads TGTGCCAGCAGTTTATCAGGGGAAGCTTTCTTT.

With regard to this clone: At one boundary the junction diverges from the germline segment, which might be a read error. The chain links TRBV5-1 to TRBJ1-6; TRBD1 might be the D (6 bases). CDR1 is SGHRS and CDR2 is YFSETQ in the germline V gene. The CDR3 contains 16 residues. Here the CDR3 reads CASSLRQVFDKSPLHF. The CDR3 DNA is TGCGCCAGCAGCTTGAGACAGGTGTTTGATAAGTCACCCCTCCACTTT.

This clone was counted only a few times. The chain's CDR3 is CASIERRNEQFF. The CDR3 bases are TGTGCCAGCATCGAGCGGCGGAATGAGCAGTTCTTC. The chain employs TRBV2 and TRBJ2-1; D might be TRBD2 (5 bases). The germline V gene encodes CDR1 SNHLY and CDR2 FYNNEI. With 7 bases removed from V and 7 bases from J, the gap between germline ends came to 11 bases. The CDR3 loop spans 12 amino acids.

The table lists this clone with a few counts. V and J are TRBV5-3 and TRBJ1-2; a weak D match, TRBD1 (6 bases). TRBV5-3 belongs to the ORF category, with a function that is uncertain. This CDR3 comprises 13 residues. V dropped 4 bases and J dropped 7 bases, with 14 bases sitting between them. CDR3 in amino acids: CARSPPTGCGYTF. Written as DNA, the CDR3 is TGTGCCAGAAGCCCCCCGACAGGTTGTGGCTACACCTTC.

The chain is built from TRBV19 and TRBJ2-3, with 11 bases that match TRBD2. CDR1 and CDR2 from the germline V gene are LNHDA and SQIVND (reference sequence). CDR3 length equals 15 residues. The V segment lost 6 bases and the J segment 4 bases; nucleotides outside the gene matches: 6. The CDR3 DNA is TGTGCCAGTAGGCAGACTAGCGGGACGGCAGATACGCAGTATTTT. Protein sequence: CASRQTSGTADTQYF.

This clone was detected only a few times. The CDR3 DNA reads TGTGCCAGCAGCACACGACGGGAAGAGACCCAGTACTTC. Its translation: CASSTRREETQYF. The chain couples TRBV11-3 to TRBJ2-5; D remains ambiguous. Trimming removed 5 bases from V and 3 bases from J, with 10 bases in between. The germline V gene has CDR1 SGHNT and CDR2 YENEEA. The CDR3 loop spans 13 amino acids.

A few counts support this clone. The gene calls are TRBV18 and TRBJ2-6, with D perhaps TRBD2 (5 bases). Trimming shortened V by 3 bases and J by 1 base, and 7 bases separated the two germline ends. CDR3 length: 15 amino acids. From germline, CDR1 is KGHSH and CDR2 LQKENI. CDR3 amino acids: CASSPSGSGANVLTF. As DNA, the CDR3 is TGTGCCAGCTCACCCTCGGGATCTGGGGCCAACGTCCTGACTTTC.

This rearrangement joins TRBV19 to TRBJ1-5, with TRBD1 matching over 10 bases. The V and J ends lost 5 bases and 7 bases, in that order; junction bases with no gene match: 5. Germline CDR1 reads LNHDA; CDR2 reads SQIVND (reference sequence). CDR3 length: 14 amino acids. The CDR3, as DNA: TGTGCCAGTAGTCAGACAGGGGGCCAGCAGCCCCAGCATTTT. Residues: CASSQTGGQQPQHF.

This sequence joins TRBV5-1 and TRBJ2-7; TRBD1 aligns across 9 bases. V lost 9 bases to trimming and J lost 5 bases; unmatched junction nucleotides: 12. CDR1 and CDR2 from the germline V gene are SGHRS and YFSETQ. This CDR3 comprises 14 residues. The CDR3 DNA reads TGCGCCACCACCTTTGGGACAGGGAACCACGAGCAGTACTTC. This encodes CATTFGTGNHEQYF.

This clone appeared once. This sequence joins TRBV28 and TRBJ2-2, with unresolved D. The CDR3 has 14 amino acids. Looked up from germline, CDR1 is MDHEN and CDR2 is SYDVKM. V gave up 4 bases and J gave up 1 base, with 7 bases separating them. CDR3 sequence reads: CASSSHRNTGELFF. DNA of the CDR3: TGTGCCAGCAGTTCCCACAGGAACACCGGGGAGCTGTTTTTT.

The count of this clone is one. The V call is TRBV28, the J call TRBJ1-2; 7 bases fit TRBD1. The CDR3 has 14 amino acids. Germline lookup yields CDR1 MDHEN and CDR2 SYDVKM. J gave up 5 bases and V 2 bases, and 5 bases lay outside the gene matches. CDR3 loop: CASSLEWDSYGYTF. Here the CDR3 DNA reads TGTGCCAGCAGTTTAGAGTGGGACAGTTATGGCTACACCTTC.

The chain employs TRBV6-1 and TRBJ2-5; 10 bases fit TRBD2. Germline V CDR1 and CDR2: MNHNS, SASEGT. Losses at the gene ends were 7 bases for V and 4 bases for J; bases not matched to a gene: 3. The CDR3 totals 13 residues. CDR3 amino acids: CASNSSGRETQYF. The CDR3 region has the DNA TGTGCCAGCAACTCTAGCGGGAGAGAGACCCAGTACTTC.

In this sample, this clone turned up a few times. The V gene is TRBV7-9, the J gene TRBJ2-1; 7 positions match TRBD2. CDR3 length equals 12 residues. Germline V gene lookup returns CDR1 SEHNR and CDR2 FQNEAQ (reference sequence). J lost 8 bases, V lost 5 bases, and 3 bases had no gene match. In DNA form, the CDR3 reads TGTGCCAGCAGCCCCCGGGGGGATGAGCAGTTCTTC. Translation gives CASSPRGDEQFF.

Worth noting for this clone: Other nucleotide sequences in the sample specify the same CDR3. This sequence joins TRBV5-8 and TRBJ2-5, with TRBD2 identical over 10 bases. This CDR3 has 17 amino acids. Germline assignment: CDR1 SGHTS and CDR2 YDEGEE. The V and J ends lost 0 bases and 4 bases, in that order; junction bases with no gene match: 9. CDR3 DNA: TGTGCCAGCAGCTTGGAAGGAACTAGCGGGAAAAGAGAGACCCAGTACTTC. This sequence encodes CASSLEGTSGKRETQYF.

The chain combines TRBV7-2 with TRBJ1-1; 11 bases agree with TRBD1. CDR1 SGHTA and CDR2 FQGNSA come from the germline V gene. Trimming removed 1 base from V and 11 bases from J; junction bases left unmatched: 6. This CDR3 is built from 14 residues. Here the CDR3 reads CASSLVWTGGEAFF. The DNA for the CDR3 is TGTGCCAGCAGCTTAGTATGGACAGGGGGCGAGGCTTTCTTT.

The chain uses TRBV7-8 and TRBJ2-1, with 11 bases matching TRBD2. CDR1 and CDR2 from the germline V gene are SGHVS and FQNEAQ. The CDR3 runs 17 residues. V trimming: 5 bases; J trimming: 8 bases; junction bases outside the gene matches: 14. The DNA for the CDR3 is TGTGCCAGCAGCCGCGAAATACTAGCGGGAGTAGTCGATGAGCAGTTCTTC. Protein: CASSREILAGVVDEQFF. The full variable domain, in which reference TRBV7-8 and TRBJ2-1 provide the parts outside the CDR3, is GAGVSQSPRYKVAKRGQDVALRCDPISGHVSLFWYQQALGQGPEFLTYFQNEAQLDKSGLPSDRFFAERPEGSVSTLKIQRTQQEDSAVYLCASSREILAGVVDEQFFGPGTRLTVL.

This clone occurred a few times. The chain carries TRBV6-4 and TRBJ2-3; 10 bases agree with TRBD2. Trimming took 0 bases from V and 4 from J; bases not matched to a gene: 4. The CDR3 length is 16 residues. The germline CDR1 and CDR2 sequences are MRHNA and SNTAGT. The CDR3 DNA reads as TGTGCCAGCAGTGACTCAGCGCTAGCGGGGGCAGATACGCAGTATTTT. It codes for CASSDSALAGADTQYF.

The chain is built from TRBV19 and TRBJ1-5; no definite D call. The CDR3 sequence is 14 residues long. V lost 1 base and J 8 bases, leaving 12 bases between the germline ends. Germline V gives CDR1 LNHDA, CDR2 SQIVND (reference sequence). CDR3 nucleotides: TGTGCCAGTAGTATAGCCGGGGAGGAGAAGCCCCAGCATTTT. This gives the protein CASSIAGEEKPQHF.

The rearrangement links TRBV7-6 to TRBJ2-5; 13 nucleotides match TRBD2. Unmatched junction bases numbered 7, after V lost 5 bases and J lost 4 bases. CDR1 and CDR2 from the germline V gene are SGHVS and FNYEAQ. The CDR3 has 16 amino acids. The CDR3 bases are TGTGCCAGCAGCCTGGGACTAGCGGGAAGTGGAGAGACCCAGTACTTC. Its translation is CASSLGLAGSGETQYF.

The chain links TRBV9 to TRBJ2-1; 9 bases are a match to TRBD1. Trimming cost V 0 bases and J 8 bases; bases outside gene matches: 15. Germline V gene sequence: CDR1 SGDLS, CDR2 YYNGEE. The CDR3 length is 18 residues. The DNA for the CDR3 is TGTGCCAGCAGCGTAGGACCGGGATCCGACAGGGGGACTCATGAGCAGTTCTTC. It translates to CASSVGPGSDRGTHEQFF.

This clone has just a few counts. V gene TRBV18 combines with J gene TRBJ2-2; D is perhaps TRBD2 (6 bases). Deletions cut 6 bases from V and 6 bases from J, with 11 bases between. The germline CDR1 and CDR2 sequences are KGHSH and LQKENI. The CDR3 covers 13 residues. The CDR3, as DNA: TGTGCCAGCTCCCCTAGCGTCCCCGGGGAGCTGTTTTTT. This encodes CASSPSVPGELFF.

The CDR3 reads CASSIDRGQETQYF. DNA for the CDR3: TGTGCCAGCTCAATCGACAGGGGGCAGGAGACCCAGTACTTC. J is TRBJ2-5 and V is TRBV18; 10 bases agree with TRBD1. Germline V gene sequence: CDR1 KGHSH, CDR2 LQKENI. CDR3 length equals 14 residues. V lost 5 bases, J lost 5 bases, and 5 bases stayed unmatched.

V and J are TRBV28 and TRBJ1-2; D unresolved. In germline, CDR1 is MDHEN, CDR2 SYDVKM. V lost 1 base and J 8 bases, leaving 8 bases between the germline ends. The CDR3 sequence is 12 residues long. CDR3 DNA sequence: TGTGCCAGCAGTTTATACGAGGAGGGCTACACCTTC. Translating gives CASSLYEEGYTF.

The chain has TRBV27 and TRBJ1-2; perhaps TRBD1 as D (6 bases). The CDR3 runs to 17 residues. The germline V gene has CDR1 MNHEY and CDR2 SMNVEV (reference sequence). Trimming pared 5 bases from V and 0 bases from J, leaving 19 bases between. This CDR3 reads CASSPTTTGRPNYGYTF. The CDR3, as DNA: TGTGCCAGCAGTCCTACTACTACAGGGCGCCCTAACTATGGCTACACCTTC.

This chain uses TRBV5-1 with TRBJ1-2, with 8 bases matching TRBD1. J gave up 7 bases and V 6 bases, and 20 bases lay outside the gene matches. CDR3 size: 17 residues. The germline CDR1 and CDR2 sequences are SGHRS and YFSETQ. The CDR3 loop is CASTSGAARGLSFGYTF. Written as DNA, the CDR3 is TGCGCCAGCACGTCAGGGGCCGCCAGGGGGCTTTCCTTTGGCTACACCTTC.

This rearrangement joins TRBV4-3 to TRBJ2-7; D is unclear. Trimming took off 0 bases at V and 7 bases at J, with 16 bases between the two ends. The CDR3 has 15 amino acids. Germline V gene lookup returns CDR1 LGHNA and CDR2 YSLEER. CDR3 region: CASSQDLGSLREQYF. CDR3 coding DNA: TGCGCCAGCAGCCAAGATTTGGGTTCCCTGAGGGAGCAGTACTTC.

This chain uses TRBV9 with TRBJ1-2, with D possibly being TRBD1 (6 bases). The length of the CDR3 is 15 residues. Germline CDR1 SGDLS, CDR2 YYNGEE. V was cut by 0 bases and J by 5 bases, with 14 bases left in between. In DNA, the CDR3 is TGTGCCAGCAGCGTAGGGGAGGGGGAGGGGTATGGCTACACCTTC. Protein: CASSVGEGEGYGYTF.

This rearrangement joins TRBV5-6 to TRBJ1-2; D uncertain. V was shortened by 5 bases and J by 4 bases, with 15 bases between the two germline ends. CDR3 length: 14 amino acids. Germline CDR1 and CDR2: SGHDT and YYEEEE. CDR3 sequence: CASSPPQLFYGYTF. CDR3 DNA: TGTGCCAGCAGTCCACCGCAACTCTTCTATGGCTACACCTTC.

V is TRBV25-1 and J is TRBJ1-4; D perhaps matches TRBD1 (6 bases). In germline, CDR1 is MGHDK, CDR2 SYGVNS. The CDR3 length is 15 residues. The V and J ends lost 3 bases and 4 bases respectively, with 12 bases between them. DNA for the CDR3: TGTGCCAGCAGTGATTCAGGACAGTTTAATGAAAAACTGTTTTTT. Translated, it gives CASSDSGQFNEKLFF. Together with reference TRBV25-1 and TRBJ1-4, the CDR3 gives the full variable domain: EADIYQTPRYLVIGTGKKITLECSQTMGHDKMYWYQQDPGMELHLIHYSYGVNSTEKGDLSSESTVSRIRTEHFPLTLESARPSHTSQYLCASSDSGQFNEKLFFGSGTQLSVL.

V is TRBV4-1 and J is TRBJ2-5, with 8 bases matching TRBD2. CDR3 size: 14 residues. Germline assignment: CDR1 MGHRA and CDR2 YSYEKL. With 2 bases clipped from V and 7 bases from J, the junction kept 6 bases outside the gene matches. CDR3: CASSQQSGSGTQYF. Written as DNA, the CDR3 is TGCGCCAGCAGCCAACAAAGCGGGAGTGGGACCCAGTACTTC.

DNA of the CDR3: TGTGCCAGCTTTAGTGCAGGGCGGCCCCAGCATTTT. As protein: CASFSAGRPQHF. The chain joins TRBV28 to TRBJ1-5; D possibly corresponds to TRBD1 (5 bases). This CDR3 spans 12 amino acids. Trimming took off 8 bases at V and 9 bases at J, with 14 bases between the two ends. Germline V gene sequence: CDR1 MDHEN, CDR2 SYDVKM.